This T cell receptor (beta chain) was documented in a study of shared clonotypes between healthy human individuals. Study-level results: There were few donors, and this limited the genetic and exposure-history diversity represented. About 5% of naive CD4 clonotypes were shared across a handful of donors.

Evenly divided among several immunoSEQ plates was the genomic DNA of each subset. Clones were read by immunoSEQ multiplex PCR, and TCRdb kept only the in-frame ones, dropping some. Of around 1.1 million clones listed, roughly 80% were seen once; the top ten hold approximately 0.9%. Regarding this clone: Its antigen is not known.

The sequence was obtained from a man younger than 35 in good health. Some clones in this sample may be carry-over from other donors' samples. The sample taken for sequencing was memory CD4+ T cells from PBMCs. Subset described: CD45RA-negative fraction.

Here the CDR3 reads CASSVGKTEAFF. Here the CDR3 DNA reads TGTGCCAGTAGTGTGGGGAAGACTGAAGCTTTCTTT. The genes are TRBV19 and TRBJ1-1; D is unclear. The V gene lost 5 bases and the J gene lost 5 bases, with 9 bases spanning the gap. Germline assignment: CDR1 LNHDA and CDR2 SQIVND (reference sequence). This CDR3 has 12 residues.